This T cell receptor (beta chain) was captured by sequencing in a study of T cells in Graves' hyperthyroidism and ophthalmopathy. The investigators amplified TCR beta CDR3 regions from RNA transcripts. When the TCR CDR3 underwent first-round RT-PCR, the HTBI primer set was used. TCRdb analysed the multiplex PCR reads with MiXCR anew, one entry per CDR3 protein. Of some 490,000 distinct CDR3 sequences in the sample, about 20% are singletons; the top ten hold roughly 49%. Clinical symptoms, serum thyroxine and TRAb, thyroid ultrasound and orbital computed tomography together formed the diagnostic basis. PBMCs were obtained from approximately 10 ml fresh peripheral blood. Sequenced material: blood. This TCR was recovered from a woman in her seventies with Graves' ophthalmopathy.

The chain's CDR3 is CASSLQGETYEQYF. Here the CDR3 DNA reads TGCGCCAGCAGCTTGCAGGGGGAGACCTACGAGCAGTACTTC. This rearrangement joins TRBV5-1 to TRBJ2-7; TRBD1 aligns across 7 bases. CDR1 and CDR2 (germline): SGHRS, YFSETQ. V was clipped by 1 base and J by 2 bases; unmatched bases: 3. This CDR3 region has 14 residues.